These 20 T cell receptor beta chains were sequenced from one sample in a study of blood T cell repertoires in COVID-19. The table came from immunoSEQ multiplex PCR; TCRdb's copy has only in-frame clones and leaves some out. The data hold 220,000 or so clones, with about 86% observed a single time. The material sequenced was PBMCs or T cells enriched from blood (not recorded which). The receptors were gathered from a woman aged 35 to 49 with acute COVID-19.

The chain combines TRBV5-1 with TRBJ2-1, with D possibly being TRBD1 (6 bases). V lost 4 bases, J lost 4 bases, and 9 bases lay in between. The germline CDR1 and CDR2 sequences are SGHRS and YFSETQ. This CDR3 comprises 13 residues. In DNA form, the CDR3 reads TGCGCCAGCAGCCTAACAGGGTACAATGAGCAGTTCTTC. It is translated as CASSLTGYNEQFF.

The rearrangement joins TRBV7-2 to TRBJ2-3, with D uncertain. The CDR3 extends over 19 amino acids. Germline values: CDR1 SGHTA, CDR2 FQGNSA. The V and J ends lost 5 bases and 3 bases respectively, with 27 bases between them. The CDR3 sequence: CASSPENRLPQTRTDTQYF. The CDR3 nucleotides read TGTGCCAGCAGCCCCGAGAACCGACTGCCCCAAACAAGGACAGATACGCAGTATTTT.

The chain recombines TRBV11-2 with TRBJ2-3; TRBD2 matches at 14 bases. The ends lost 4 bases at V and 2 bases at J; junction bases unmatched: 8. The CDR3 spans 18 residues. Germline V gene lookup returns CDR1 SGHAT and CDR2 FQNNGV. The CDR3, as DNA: TGTGCCAGCAGCTCTGGGACTAGCGGGAGTACCACCACAGATACGCAGTATTTT. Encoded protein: CASSSGTSGSTTTDTQYF.

CDR3 sequence: CASSLRLAGEYEQYF. CDR3 sequence (DNA): TGCGCCAGCAGCCTCCGACTAGCGGGGGAGTACGAGCAGTACTTC. The chain uses TRBV4-3 and TRBJ2-7; TRBD2 matches 12 bases. The CDR3 length is 15 residues. V was clipped by 4 bases and J by 4 bases; unmatched bases: 5. Germline V lookup: CDR1 LGHNA, CDR2 YSLEER.

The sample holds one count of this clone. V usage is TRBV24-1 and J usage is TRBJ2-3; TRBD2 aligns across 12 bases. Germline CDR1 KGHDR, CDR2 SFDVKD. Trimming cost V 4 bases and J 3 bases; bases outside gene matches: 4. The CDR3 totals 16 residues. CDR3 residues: CATSDPSGRGTDTQYF. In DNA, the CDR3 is TGTGCCACCAGTGACCCTAGCGGGAGGGGTACAGATACGCAGTATTTT.

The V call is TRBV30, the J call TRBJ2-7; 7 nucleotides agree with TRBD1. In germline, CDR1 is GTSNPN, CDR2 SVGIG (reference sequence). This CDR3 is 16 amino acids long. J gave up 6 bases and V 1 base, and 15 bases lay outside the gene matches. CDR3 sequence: CAWSAPRGRGLLEQYF. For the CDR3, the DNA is TGTGCCTGGAGTGCTCCCCGGGGCAGGGGGTTGCTCGAGCAGTACTTC.

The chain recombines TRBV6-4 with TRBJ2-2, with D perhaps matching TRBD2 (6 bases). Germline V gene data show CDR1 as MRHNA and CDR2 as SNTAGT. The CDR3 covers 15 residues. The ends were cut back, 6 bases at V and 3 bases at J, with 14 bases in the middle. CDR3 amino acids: CASSPDSGDTGELFF. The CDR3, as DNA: TGTGCCAGCAGCCCTGACTCGGGGGACACCGGGGAGCTGTTTTTT.

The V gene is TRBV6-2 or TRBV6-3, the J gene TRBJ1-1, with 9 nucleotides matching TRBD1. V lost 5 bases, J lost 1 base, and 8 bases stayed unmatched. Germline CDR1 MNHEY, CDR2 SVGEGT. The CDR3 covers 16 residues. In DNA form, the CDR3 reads TGTGCCAGCAGTCTCAGTCCGACAGGGGGGAACACTGAAGCTTTCTTT. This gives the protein CASSLSPTGGNTEAFF.

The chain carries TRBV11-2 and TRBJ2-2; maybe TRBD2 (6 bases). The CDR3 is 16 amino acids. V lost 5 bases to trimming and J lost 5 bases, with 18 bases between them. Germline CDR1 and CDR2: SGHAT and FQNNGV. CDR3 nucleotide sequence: TGTGCCAGCAGCCATAGCCGGGAGCCAGGGACCGGGGAGCTGTTTTTT. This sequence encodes CASSHSREPGTGELFF. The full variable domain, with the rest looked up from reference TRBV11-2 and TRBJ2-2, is EAGVAQSPRYKIIEKRQSVAFWCNPISGHATLYWYQQILGQGPKLLIQFQNNGVVDDSQLPKDRFSAERLKGVDSTLKIQPAKLEDSAVYLCASSHSREPGTGELFFGEGSRLTVL.

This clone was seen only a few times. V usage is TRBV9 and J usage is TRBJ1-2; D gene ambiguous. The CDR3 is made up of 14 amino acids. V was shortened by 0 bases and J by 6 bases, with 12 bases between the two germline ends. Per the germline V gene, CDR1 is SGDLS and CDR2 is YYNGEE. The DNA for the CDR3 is TGTGCCAGCAGCGTAGGGCGGGCCGGAGATGGCTACACCTTC. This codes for CASSVGRAGDGYTF. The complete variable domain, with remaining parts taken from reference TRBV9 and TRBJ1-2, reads DSGVTQTPKHLITATGQRVTLRCSPRSGDLSVYWYQQSLDQGLQFLIQYYNGEERAKGNILERFSAQQFPDLHSELNLSSLELGDSALYFCASSVGRAGDGYTFGSGTRLTVV.

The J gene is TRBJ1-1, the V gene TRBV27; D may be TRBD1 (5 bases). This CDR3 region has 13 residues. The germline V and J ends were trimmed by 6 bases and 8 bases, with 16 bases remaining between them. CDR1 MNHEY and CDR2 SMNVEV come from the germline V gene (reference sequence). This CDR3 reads CASSGGGGREAFF. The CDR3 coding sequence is TGTGCCAGCAGCGGGGGGGGAGGAAGAGAAGCTTTCTTT.

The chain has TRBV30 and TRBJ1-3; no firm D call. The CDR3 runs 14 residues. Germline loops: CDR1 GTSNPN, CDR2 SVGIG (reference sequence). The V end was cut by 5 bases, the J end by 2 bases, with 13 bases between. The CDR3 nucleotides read TGTGCCTGGGTGAGGGCTACGGCTGGAAACACCATATATTTT. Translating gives CAWVRATAGNTIYF. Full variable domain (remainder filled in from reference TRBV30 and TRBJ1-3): SQTIHQWPATLVQPVGSPLSLECTVEGTSNPNLYWYRQAAGRGLQLLFYSVGIGQISSEVPQNLSASRPQDRQFILSSKKLLLSDSGFYLCAWVRATAGNTIYFGEGSWLTVV.

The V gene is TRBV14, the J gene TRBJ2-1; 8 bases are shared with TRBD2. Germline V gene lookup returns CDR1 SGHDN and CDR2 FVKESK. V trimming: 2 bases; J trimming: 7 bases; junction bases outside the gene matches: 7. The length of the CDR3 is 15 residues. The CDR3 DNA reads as TGTGCCAGCAGCCAATTTAGCGGGGCTTGGAATGAGCAGTTCTTC. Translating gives CASSQFSGAWNEQFF.

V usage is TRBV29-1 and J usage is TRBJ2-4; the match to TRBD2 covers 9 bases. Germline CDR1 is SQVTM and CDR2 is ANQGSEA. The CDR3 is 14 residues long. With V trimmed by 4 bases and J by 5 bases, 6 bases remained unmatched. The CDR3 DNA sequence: TGCAGCGTTGCGACTAGCGGAGTGGAAAACATTCAGTACTTC. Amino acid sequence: CSVATSGVENIQYF.

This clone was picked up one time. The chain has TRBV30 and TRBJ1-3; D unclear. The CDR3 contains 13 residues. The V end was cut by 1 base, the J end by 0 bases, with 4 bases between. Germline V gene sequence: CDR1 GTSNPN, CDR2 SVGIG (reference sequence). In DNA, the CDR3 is TGTGCCTGGAGTGCAATCTCTGGAAACACCATATATTTT. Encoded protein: CAWSAISGNTIYF. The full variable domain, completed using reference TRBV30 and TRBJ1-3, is SQTIHQWPATLVQPVGSPLSLECTVEGTSNPNLYWYRQAAGRGLQLLFYSVGIGQISSEVPQNLSASRPQDRQFILSSKKLLLSDSGFYLCAWSAISGNTIYFGEGSWLTVV.

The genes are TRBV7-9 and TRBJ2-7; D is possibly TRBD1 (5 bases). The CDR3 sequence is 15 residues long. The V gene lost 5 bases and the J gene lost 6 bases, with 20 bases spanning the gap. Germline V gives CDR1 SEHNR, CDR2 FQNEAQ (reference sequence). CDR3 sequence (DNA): TGTGCCAGCAGCACCACCGTGGGGCAGGGTGGCGAGCAGTACTTC. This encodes CASSTTVGQGGEQYF.

The CDR3 is CASQLGGGNEQFF. As DNA, the CDR3 is TGCGCCAGCCAGCTGGGGGGGGGCAATGAGCAGTTCTTC. This chain uses TRBV5-1 with TRBJ2-1, with TRBD2 matching 7 bases. Losses at the gene ends were 7 bases for V and 6 bases for J; bases not matched to a gene: 7. The germline CDR1 and CDR2 sequences are SGHRS and YFSETQ. The CDR3 consists of 13 residues.

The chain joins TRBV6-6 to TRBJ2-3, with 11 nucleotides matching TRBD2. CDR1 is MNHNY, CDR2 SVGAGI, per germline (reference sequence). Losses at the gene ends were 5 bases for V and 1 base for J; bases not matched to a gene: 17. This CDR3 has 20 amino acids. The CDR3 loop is CASSPRVVLAGGGGTDTQYF. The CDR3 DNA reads TGTGCCAGCAGTCCCCGCGTGGTGCTAGCGGGGGGAGGGGGCACAGATACGCAGTATTTT.

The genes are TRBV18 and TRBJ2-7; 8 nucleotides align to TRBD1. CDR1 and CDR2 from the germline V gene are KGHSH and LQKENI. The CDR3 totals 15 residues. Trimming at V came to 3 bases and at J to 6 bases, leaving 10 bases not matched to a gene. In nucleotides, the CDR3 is TGTGCCAGCTCACCGGAATGGCAGGGGGCAATCGAGCAGTACTTC. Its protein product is CASSPEWQGAIEQYF. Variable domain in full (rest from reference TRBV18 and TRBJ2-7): NAGVMQNPRHLVRRRGQEARLRCSPMKGHSHVYWYRQLPEEGLKFMVYLQKENIIDESGMPKERFSAEFPKEGPSILRIQQVVRGDSAAYFCASSPEWQGAIEQYFGPGTRLTVT.

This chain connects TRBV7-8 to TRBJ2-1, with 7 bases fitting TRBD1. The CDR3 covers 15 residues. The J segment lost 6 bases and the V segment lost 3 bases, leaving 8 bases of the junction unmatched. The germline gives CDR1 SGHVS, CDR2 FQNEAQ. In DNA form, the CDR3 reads TGTGCCAGCAGCTTCCGGGCAACAGGGGCCAATGAGCAGTTCTTC. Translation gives CASSFRATGANEQFF.